The 26 T cell receptor beta chains below come from one sample, sequenced in a study of cytotoxic CD8 clonotypes in ibrutinib-treated CLL. Clones were sequenced by immunoSEQ multiplex PCR, and TCRdb holds only the in-frame ones, with some missing. The data show about 84,000 clones, more than 70% seen once. The sequencing used PBMCs, collected before ibrutinib treatment. These receptors came from a human donor with chronic lymphocytic leukemia.

V usage is TRBV6-1 and J usage is TRBJ1-2; D is unclear. Germline CDR1 MNHNS, CDR2 SASEGT. CDR3 length: 13 residues. Deletions cut 5 bases from V and 6 bases from J, with 13 bases between. Here the CDR3 DNA reads TGTGCCAGCAGTAAAAGCCCAGGCAATGGCTACACCTTC. Its protein product is CASSKSPGNGYTF.

The genes are TRBV6-5 and TRBJ1-1; D unresolved. The CDR3 covers 11 residues. The germline gives CDR1 MNHEY, CDR2 SVGAGI. V gave up 2 bases and J gave up 8 bases, with 6 bases separating them. CDR3 nucleotide sequence: TGTGCCAGCAGTTACATCGGGGAAGCTTTCTTT. Protein product: CASSYIGEAFF.

The sample holds a few counts of this clone. The chain carries TRBV9 and TRBJ1-2, with D perhaps TRBD1 (5 bases). Trimming removed 0 bases from V and 7 bases from J, with 13 bases in between. The CDR3 contains 14 residues. CDR1 and CDR2 from the germline V gene are SGDLS and YYNGEE. As DNA, the CDR3 is TGTGCCAGCAGCGTAGATTCAGGGATTTCTGGCTACACCTTC. Its translation is CASSVDSGISGYTF.

This clone was seen a single time. The chain carries TRBV19 and TRBJ1-5; D call uncertain. Germline lookup yields CDR1 LNHDA and CDR2 SQIVND (reference sequence). Between the trimmed V and J ends, which lost 5 bases and 0 bases, there was a span of 8 bases. The CDR3 extends over 14 amino acids. CDR3: CASSDRNSNQPQHF. Here the CDR3 DNA reads TGTGCCAGTAGTGATAGAAATAGCAATCAGCCCCAGCATTTT.

V gene TRBV5-1 combines with J gene TRBJ2-1; D remains ambiguous. The CDR3 covers 13 residues. Germline lookup yields CDR1 SGHRS and CDR2 YFSETQ. Trimming took off 1 base at V and 4 bases at J, with 6 bases between the two ends. This CDR3 reads CASSLSTYNEQFF. DNA of the CDR3: TGCGCCAGCAGCTTGAGTACTTACAATGAGCAGTTCTTC.

The CDR3: CASSQDPAIETQYF. As DNA, the CDR3 is TGCGCCAGCAGCCAAGATCCCGCCATAGAGACCCAGTACTTC. The V call is TRBV4-1, the J call TRBJ2-5; D not resolved. CDR1 is MGHRA, CDR2 YSYEKL, per germline. CDR3 length: 14 residues. V was trimmed by 0 bases and J by 4 bases, leaving 9 bases between them.

The gene calls are TRBV7-2 and TRBJ1-2; D call uncertain. Germline assignment: CDR1 SGHTA and CDR2 FQGNSA. CDR3 size: 13 residues. Trimming took 0 bases from V and 8 from J, leaving 10 bases between them. CDR3 loop: CASSLARTEGYTF. CDR3 DNA sequence: TGTGCCAGCAGCTTAGCGAGGACGGAAGGCTACACCTTC.

The rearrangement joins TRBV29-1 to TRBJ1-4; D gene uncertain. Trimming cost V 4 bases and J 0 bases, with 9 bases left between them. Germline V gene lookup returns CDR1 SQVTM and CDR2 ANQGSEA. This CDR3 is built from 14 residues. CDR3 DNA: TGCAGCGTTGCACCGGCCGCAACTAATGAAAAACTGTTTTTT. This encodes CSVAPAATNEKLFF.

The chain recombines TRBV19 with TRBJ1-1; D not certain. The CDR3 is 15 residues long. Germline CDR1 and CDR2: LNHDA and SQIVND (reference sequence). V lost 6 bases to trimming and J lost 4 bases, with 18 bases between them. The CDR3 DNA sequence: TGTGCCAGTAGCCCTAACCCGAACTGGGGCACTGAAGCTTTCTTT. It is translated as CASSPNPNWGTEAFF.

The V call is TRBV9, the J call TRBJ1-6, with TRBD1 as a possible D gene (6 bases). Trimming cost V 7 bases and J 7 bases, with 21 bases left between them. Germline V gives CDR1 SGDLS, CDR2 YYNGEE. This CDR3 contains 16 residues. CDR3 in amino acids: CASAESGGDSNSPLHF. The CDR3 DNA is TGTGCCAGCGCCGAGTCGGGGGGCGATTCGAATTCACCCCTCCACTTT.

The J gene is TRBJ2-3, the V gene TRBV29-1; maybe TRBD2 (5 bases). This CDR3 region has 13 residues. Trimming removed 7 bases from V and 6 bases from J, with 17 bases in between. Germline CDR1 reads SQVTM; CDR2 reads ANQGSEA. CDR3 amino acids: CSGSSGLEDTQYF. CDR3 sequence (DNA): TGCAGCGGATCCTCGGGATTGGAGGATACGCAGTATTTT.

In DNA form, the CDR3 reads TGTGCCAGCTCACCAGGACGGACAGGGAATGAAAAACTGTTTTTT. This encodes CASSPGRTGNEKLFF. The chain combines TRBV18 with TRBJ1-4, with 8 bases fitting TRBD1. Germline values: CDR1 KGHSH, CDR2 LQKENI. V lost 2 bases, J lost 5 bases, and 4 bases stayed unmatched. The CDR3 extends over 15 amino acids.

This chain joins TRBV6-5 and TRBJ1-1; TRBD1 agrees at 11 bases. CDR1 is MNHEY, CDR2 SVGAGI, per germline. The V and J ends lost 4 bases and 4 bases, in that order; junction bases with no gene match: 8. The CDR3 length is 16 residues. This CDR3 reads CASSSALGQGGTEAFF. The CDR3 DNA sequence: TGTGCCAGCAGTTCTGCCTTGGGACAGGGGGGCACTGAAGCTTTCTTT.

The chain uses TRBV30 and TRBJ1-4; no clear D gene. Germline-derived CDR1 and CDR2 are GTSNPN and SVGIG (reference sequence). Trimming removed 3 bases at V and 8 bases at J, with 13 bases between. The CDR3 contains 13 residues. CDR3 protein: CAWRAGSGEKLFF. The CDR3 DNA is TGTGCCTGGAGGGCGGGTTCGGGCGAAAAACTGTTTTTT. The entire variable domain, with the rest obtained from reference TRBV30 and TRBJ1-4, is as follows: SQTIHQWPATLVQPVGSPLSLECTVEGTSNPNLYWYRQAAGRGLQLLFYSVGIGQISSEVPQNLSASRPQDRQFILSSKKLLLSDSGFYLCAWRAGSGEKLFFGSGTQLSVL.

This clone was picked up one time. This chain connects TRBV15 to TRBJ2-7; the match to TRBD1 covers 8 bases. The CDR3 has 15 amino acids. Per the germline V gene, CDR1 is LNHNV and CDR2 is YYDKDF (reference sequence). V trimming: 1 base; J trimming: 2 bases; junction bases outside the gene matches: 4. The CDR3 DNA sequence: TGTGCCACCAGCAGAGCAACAGGGGGAACCTACGAGCAGTACTTC. This codes for CATSRATGGTYEQYF.

The chain combines TRBV28 with TRBJ2-1, with no clear D. The CDR3 contains 13 residues. Trimming removed 3 bases from V and 12 bases from J, with 15 bases in between. Germline V gene lookup returns CDR1 MDHEN and CDR2 SYDVKM. CDR3 bases: TGTGCCAGCAGTTTTGGGGAATGGCTCCGGCAGTTCTTC. Encoded protein: CASSFGEWLRQFF.

The genes are TRBV23-1 and TRBJ1-3; TRBD1 aligns across 8 bases. TRBV23-1 qualifies as an ORF whose function is uncertain. The CDR3 contains 14 residues. V was pared by 5 bases and J by 5 bases, with 5 bases of the junction left unmatched. For the CDR3, the DNA is TGCGCCAGCAGTGAGGGACAGGAGAGAAACACCATATATTTT. Translation gives CASSEGQERNTIYF.

This chain connects TRBV6-5 to TRBJ1-1, with D unclear. Germline loops: CDR1 MNHEY, CDR2 SVGAGI. The V end lost 7 bases, the J end lost 2 bases, and 11 bases lay between the germline ends. This CDR3 region has 13 residues. The chain's CDR3 is CASKVRGNTEAFF. For the CDR3, the DNA is TGTGCCAGCAAAGTACGGGGTAACACTGAAGCTTTCTTT.

The rearrangement links TRBV27 to TRBJ2-1, with 9 bases that match TRBD2. From germline, CDR1 is MNHEY and CDR2 SMNVEV (reference sequence). CDR3 size: 19 residues. Trimming took 2 bases from V and 0 from J; bases not matched to a gene: 11. This CDR3 reads CASSLAGGNLDLSYNEQFF. In DNA, the CDR3 is TGTGCCAGCAGTTTAGCGGGAGGGAACCTAGACCTCTCCTACAATGAGCAGTTCTTC.

The chain employs TRBV6-6 and TRBJ2-3; D is perhaps TRBD2 (5 bases). Deletions cut 4 bases from V and 7 bases from J, with 15 bases between. This CDR3 has 14 residues. The germline CDR1 and CDR2 sequences are MNHNY and SVGAGI (reference sequence). As DNA, the CDR3 is TGTGCCAGCAGTTGGCCTCTGGCGGGCCATACGCAGTATTTT. As protein: CASSWPLAGHTQYF.

This clone was found once. This rearrangement joins TRBV6-1 to TRBJ1-5; TRBD1 might be the D (5 bases). The CDR3 contains 15 residues. Looked up from germline, CDR1 is MNHNS and CDR2 is SASEGT. With 0 bases removed from V and 6 bases from J, the gap between germline ends came to 12 bases. CDR3 in amino acids: CASSEARFGGQPQHF. Here the CDR3 DNA reads TGTGCCAGCAGTGAAGCGCGGTTCGGGGGTCAGCCCCAGCATTTT.

The chain links TRBV19 to TRBJ1-5; D is uncertain. V lost 5 bases and J lost 4, with 6 bases in between. The CDR3 is made up of 12 amino acids. The germline V gene has CDR1 LNHDA and CDR2 SQIVND (reference sequence). The CDR3 loop is CASSPWNQPQHF. DNA for the CDR3: TGTGCCAGTAGTCCCTGGAATCAGCCCCAGCATTTT.

The genes are TRBV7-9 and TRBJ1-5, with a weak D call TRBD1 (5 bases). CDR1 and CDR2 (germline): SEHNR, FQNEAQ (reference sequence). V lost 5 bases, J lost 3 bases, and 11 bases lay in between. The CDR3 covers 14 residues. The CDR3 reads CASSHSGTNQPQHF. For the CDR3, the DNA is TGTGCCAGCAGCCACTCCGGGACCAATCAGCCCCAGCATTTT.

The chain employs TRBV4-1 and TRBJ2-7, with D unclear. Germline V gene lookup returns CDR1 MGHRA and CDR2 YSYEKL. The CDR3 length is 16 residues. The ends were cut back, 0 bases at V and 0 bases at J, with 12 bases in the middle. CDR3 amino acids: CASSQDSGPSSYEQYF. The DNA for the CDR3 is TGCGCCAGCAGCCAAGACAGTGGACCGAGCTCCTACGAGCAGTACTTC.

This clone has a single count. This chain uses TRBV14 with TRBJ1-1; 7 nucleotides agree with TRBD1. CDR3 length equals 15 residues. Germline-derived CDR1 and CDR2 are SGHDN and FVKESK. Trimming removed 4 bases from V and 5 bases from J; junction bases left unmatched: 10. CDR3 DNA sequence: TGTGCCAGCAGCCCCACACAGGGGATAATGACTGAAGCTTTCTTT. Protein: CASSPTQGIMTEAFF.

This clone was seen a handful of times. The chain carries TRBV5-1 and TRBJ2-7; 8 bases agree with TRBD1. CDR3 size: 15 residues. The germline gives CDR1 SGHRS, CDR2 YFSETQ. V lost 0 bases and J lost 3; bases outside the gene matches: 5. CDR3 residues: CASSLVTGGVYEQYF. DNA for the CDR3: TGCGCCAGCAGCTTGGTAACAGGGGGTGTCTACGAGCAGTACTTC.